The sequence of this T cell receptor (beta chain) was determined in a study of spatial heterogeneity in lung cancer (dated by TCRdb to the late 2010s). For the study in its entirety: Donors were 72 patients with early-stage, untreated non-small cell lung cancer from the lung TRACERx cohort. Follow-up PBMC samples were sequenced whenever available, with a median time to follow-up of roughly 26 months after resection. More beta-chain than alpha-chain transcripts were consistently detected, likely reflecting higher beta-chain transcript abundance. In the raw uncorrected reads, each unique combination of TCR and UMI appeared more than ten times on average. In non-small cell lung cancer, the study quantitatively compared TCR alpha and beta repertoires across several tumor regions, matched nontumor lung, and blood. TCR repertoire features were related to nonsynonymous mutation counts determined by whole-exome sequencing of tumor tissue. Both alpha and beta chains were TCR-sequenced in samples taken at surgery, namely 220 tumor regions, around 61 matched nontumor lung samples and 55 to 60 PBMC samples.

What the study reported, not specific to this receptor: Ubiquitous expanded tumor TCRs were detected in blood more often at tumor resection than at routine follow-up. Only 13 to 15 patients were included in the comparisons of baseline and follow-up blood repertoires. Additional single-cell paired TCR alpha and beta sequencing was considered necessary to confirm, at a functional level, the hypothesis that regional TCRs recognize regional mutations.

Preparation of the library involved 5' RACE. Reads for this sample came from a NextSeq 500. To allow correction of PCR and sequencing errors, the TCR library protocol tagged every TCR cDNA molecule with a unique molecular identifier. For the original study's pipeline: TCR identification, UMI-based error correction and CDR3 extraction were all carried out with Decombinator tools. TCRs above a frequency of 2 per 1,000, corresponding to the top 1% of the tumor frequency distribution, were defined as expanded. Each repertoire was subsampled 100 times to 5,000 TCRs, after which Renyi diversity was computed with the R vegan package. To build CDR3 similarity networks, amino acid triplet string-kernel similarity was used, and CDR3s were connected when their pairwise similarity was above 0.82. Using fastp trimming at Q25 and MiXCR clonotype assembly, TCRdb reanalyzed the public sequencing data and kept in-frame beta chains. Duplicate CDR3 protein sequences are folded into a single record with the most common DNA and genes. It is TCRdb's table, rather than the study itself, that gives the V and J calls and clone size. The sample table records roughly 120,000 distinct CDR3 sequences; 9.5% to 14% of these occur just once. The ten largest clones capture roughly 26% of the sample.

In this sample, this clonotype turned up many times. Its cognate antigen has yet to be identified. Base qualities are not at hand, and no much larger clone is one base apart. CDR1 and CDR2 (SGHVS, FQNEAQ) derive from the germline V gene. V loses 1 base, J loses 6 bases, and the germline ends lie 7 bases apart. From the cysteine up to the phenylalanine, the CDR3 has a length of 13 residues. Only the CDR3 DNA is retained, 39 bases long and in frame from the first base. Interpreted using the paper, the time point label stands for: blood at routine non-recurrence follow-up after resection. Without any cell sorting, TCR sequencing was performed on whole RNA extracted either from tumor and nontumor lung tissue or from cryopreserved PBMC samples. Only patients with enough RNA available from two or more tumor regions were chosen for TCR sequencing.

Recombination connected TRBV7-8 to TRBJ2-1, with the D gene uncertain. This clonotype was sampled from a female donor with early-stage non-small cell lung cancer. The source was PBMCs, collected at follow-up. The nucleotide sequence reads as follows: TGTGCCAGCAGCTTAGTTTTATCCAATGAGCAGTTCTTC. Translation gives CASSLVLSNEQFF.